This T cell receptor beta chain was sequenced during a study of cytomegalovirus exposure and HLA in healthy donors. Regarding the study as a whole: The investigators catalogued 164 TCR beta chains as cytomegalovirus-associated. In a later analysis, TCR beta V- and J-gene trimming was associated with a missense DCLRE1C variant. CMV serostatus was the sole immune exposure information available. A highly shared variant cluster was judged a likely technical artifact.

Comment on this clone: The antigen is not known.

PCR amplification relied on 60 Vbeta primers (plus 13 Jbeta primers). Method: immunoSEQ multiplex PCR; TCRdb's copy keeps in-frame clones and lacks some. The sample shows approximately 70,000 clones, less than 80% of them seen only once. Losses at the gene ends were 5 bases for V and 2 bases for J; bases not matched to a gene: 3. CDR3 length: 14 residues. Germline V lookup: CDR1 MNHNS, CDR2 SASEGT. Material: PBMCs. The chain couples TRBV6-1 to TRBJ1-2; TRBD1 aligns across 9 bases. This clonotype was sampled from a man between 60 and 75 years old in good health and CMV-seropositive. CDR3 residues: CASSSDRGNYGYTF. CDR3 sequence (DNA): TGTGCCAGCAGTTCGGACAGGGGAAACTATGGCTACACCTTC.